Listed below are T cell receptor beta chains from one sample, sequenced in a study of cytomegalovirus exposure and HLA in healthy donors. Some clones are missing from TCRdb's copy, which holds only in-frame ones; the method was immunoSEQ multiplex PCR. The sample lists about 340,000 clones, roughly 90% occurring once. The sample was PBMCs. These receptor sequences come from a woman between 18 and 30 years old in good health and CMV-seronegative. The CDR3 runs from the conserved cysteine through the conserved F or W. The order of the fields is V gene, D gene, J gene, clone size, CDR3 protein, CDR3 DNA. The D gene is left open where the match is weak. Size values are once, few and many counts, or a class for expanded clones, and some rows have none.

TRBV5-8	.	TRBJ2-7	.	CASSPINSYEQYF	TGTGCCAGCAGCCCTATCAACAGCTACGAGCAGTACTTC
TRBV28	.	TRBJ2-7	.	CASSSGLPAGNEQYF	TGTGCCAGCAGCTCAGGGCTCCCCGCGGGGAACGAGCAGTACTTC
TRBV18	TRBD1	TRBJ2-7	.	CASSPLDREYEQYF	TGTGCCAGCTCACCCCTAGACAGGGAGTACGAGCAGTACTTC
TRBV28	.	TRBJ2-2	.	CASSTQDGTGELFF	TGTGCCAGCAGCACACAGGATGGGACCGGGGAGCTGTTTTTT
TRBV19	.	TRBJ2-7	.	CASREGGGTYEQYF	TGTGCCAGTAGAGAAGGCGGCGGAACCTACGAGCAGTACTTC
TRBV7-2	TRBD1	TRBJ1-2	few	CASSSYLTGAGGYTF	TGTGCCAGCAGCTCCTACCTCACAGGGGCAGGTGGCTACACCTTC
TRBV18	.	TRBJ1-5	.	CASSVGNQPQHF	TGTGCCAGCTCAGTCGGCAATCAGCCCCAGCATTTT
TRBV9	.	TRBJ2-2	few	CASSVSGNTGELFF	TGTGCCAGCAGCGTAAGCGGGAACACCGGGGAGCTGTTTTTT
TRBV9	TRBD2	TRBJ2-3	.	CASSRTSGRDTQYF	TGTGCCAGCAGCCGGACTAGCGGGAGGGATACGCAGTATTTT
TRBV5-4	.	TRBJ2-7	many	CASSASGSYSYEQYF	TGTGCCAGCAGCGCCTCAGGTTCTTACTCCTACGAGCAGTACTTC
TRBV7-6	.	TRBJ2-1	.	CASSSYRGNEQFF	TGTGCCAGCAGCTCCTACCGTGGCAATGAGCAGTTCTTC
TRBV29-1	.	TRBJ1-2	.	CSVGSSSYGYTF	TGCAGCGTTGGGAGCAGTTCCTATGGCTACACCTTC
TRBV29-1	TRBD1	TRBJ2-3	once	CSVASQGATDTQYF	TGCAGCGTTGCGTCACAGGGGGCCACAGATACGCAGTATTTT
TRBV6-5	TRBD2	TRBJ2-7	.	CASSYSASGYSYEQYF	TGTGCCAGCAGTTACTCGGCTAGCGGGTACTCCTACGAGCAGTACTTC
TRBV28	.	TRBJ2-7	.	CASRHIRDYEQYF	TGTGCCAGCAGACATATACGGGACTACGAGCAGTACTTC
TRBV9	TRBD2	TRBJ2-1	once	CASSELTSIDQFF	TGTGCCAGCAGCGAACTGACTAGCATCGATCAGTTCTTC
TRBV7-9	.	TRBJ1-2	.	CASSLVGRGPSFYGYTF	TGTGCCAGCAGCTTAGTTGGCAGGGGCCCCTCCTTCTATGGCTACACCTTC
TRBV6-1	TRBD2	TRBJ2-5	.	CASIRAGGETQYF	TGTGCCAGCATTAGGGCGGGAGGGGAGACCCAGTACTTC
TRBV5-4	.	TRBJ2-7	.	CASSLVGAPYEQYF	TGTGCCAGCAGCTTGGTTGGGGCCCCCTACGAGCAGTACTTC
TRBV28	TRBD1	TRBJ1-5	.	CASSRRGTGGQPQHF	TGTGCCAGCAGCCGCCGCGGGACAGGTGGTCAGCCCCAGCATTTT
TRBV7-8	.	TRBJ2-1	.	CASSFMTDSIERFF	TGTGCCAGCAGCTTTATGACAGATAGTATCGAGCGGTTCTTC
TRBV2	TRBD1	TRBJ2-3	.	CASSSTGLGTDTQYF	TGTGCCAGCAGTTCGACAGGGTTAGGCACAGATACGCAGTATTTT
TRBV18	.	TRBJ2-7	.	CASSGGSYEQYF	TGTGCCAGCTCCGGAGGGAGCTACGAGCAGTACTTC
TRBV11-3	TRBD2	TRBJ2-5	.	CASSLEAGEFQYF	TGTGCCAGCAGCTTAGAAGCGGGAGAGTTCCAGTACTTC
TRBV7-8	.	TRBJ2-7	.	CASSSIAVKHYEQYF	TGTGCCAGCAGCTCCATCGCAGTGAAACACTACGAGCAGTACTTC
TRBV5-1	TRBD2	TRBJ2-1	.	CASSPVGTSGSKNEQFF	TGCGCCAGCAGCCCTGTGGGGACTAGCGGGAGTAAGAATGAGCAGTTCTTC
TRBV5-1	.	TRBJ2-7	.	CASGFGGISYEQYF	TGCGCCAGCGGGTTCGGCGGGATCTCCTACGAGCAGTACTTC
TRBV9	TRBD1	TRBJ2-1	.	CASSVNPRQGVINEQFF	TGTGCCAGCAGCGTAAACCCGCGGCAGGGGGTTATCAATGAGCAGTTCTTC
TRBV6-6	TRBD1	TRBJ2-7	.	CASSYAPGQGAEQYF	TGTGCCAGCAGTTACGCCCCGGGACAGGGGGCCGAGCAGTACTTC
TRBV5-6	TRBD2	TRBJ2-2	.	CATRASGRIGGELFF	TGTGCCACCCGGGCCAGCGGGAGGATCGGCGGGGAGCTGTTTTTT
TRBV10-3	.	TRBJ1-2	few	CAISAGGTNYGYTF	TGTGCCATCAGTGCGGGGGGTACGAACTATGGCTACACCTTC
TRBV5-4	.	TRBJ2-7	.	CASSLRGPGDEQYF	TGTGCCAGCAGCTTACGTGGGCCAGGGGACGAGCAGTACTTC
TRBV9	.	TRBJ2-3	.	CASSESQGITIGTDTQYF	TGTGCCAGCAGCGAGAGTCAGGGGATCACCATTGGCACAGATACGCAGTATTTT
TRBV9	.	TRBJ2-2	.	CASSVDGTNTGELFF	TGTGCCAGCAGCGTAGACGGGACGAACACCGGGGAGCTGTTTTTT
TRBV6-5	TRBD1	TRBJ2-7	.	CASSPGTAYEQYF	TGTGCCAGCAGTCCCGGGACAGCCTACGAGCAGTACTTC
TRBV27	.	TRBJ2-5	.	CASSLSTRLLAGVGETQYF	TGTGCCAGCAGTTTATCGACGCGGCTCCTAGCCGGGGTAGGGGAGACCCAGTACTTC
TRBV18	TRBD2	TRBJ2-7	.	CASRSGTISYEQYF	TGTGCCAGCCGTAGCGGGACGATTTCCTACGAGCAGTACTTC
TRBV2	TRBD2	TRBJ2-5	many	CASSEVPGGTQYF	TGTGCCAGCAGTGAAGTTCCGGGGGGGACCCAGTACTTC
TRBV7-2	.	TRBJ1-5	.	CASSLAAQGGQPQHF	TGTGCCAGCAGCTTAGCGGCACAGGGCGGTCAGCCCCAGCATTTT
TRBV7-6	TRBD2	TRBJ2-5	.	CASSLVPLDFREDFGTQYF	TGTGCCAGCAGCTTAGTTCCCTTGGATTTTCGGGAGGACTTCGGGACCCAGTACTTC
TRBV2	.	TRBJ2-5	.	CASSDDSQETQYF	TGTGCCAGCAGTGATGACAGCCAAGAGACCCAGTACTTC
TRBV11-2	TRBD2	TRBJ2-1	.	CASREAGLAGVGEQFF	TGTGCCAGCAGAGAGGCGGGACTAGCGGGAGTTGGGGAGCAGTTCTTC
TRBV6-5	TRBD1	TRBJ1-1	.	CASSYSWTGGTEAFF	TGTGCCAGCAGTTACTCGTGGACAGGGGGCACTGAAGCTTTCTTT
TRBV11-3	.	TRBJ2-3	.	CASSSGGTSTDTQYF	TGTGCCAGCAGCAGCGGTGGGACTAGCACAGATACGCAGTATTTT
TRBV7-9	TRBD1	TRBJ2-7	.	CASSSRDRGSEQYF	TGTGCCAGCAGCTCCCGGGACAGGGGGAGCGAGCAGTACTTC
TRBV25-1	TRBD1	TRBJ2-7	.	CASSERGETGAYEQYF	TGTGCCAGCAGTGAAAGGGGGGAGACAGGGGCCTACGAGCAGTACTTC
TRBV28	TRBD2	TRBJ2-1	.	CASSLLGLAGESSYNEQFF	TGTGCCAGCAGTTTACTGGGACTAGCGGGAGAAAGCTCCTACAATGAGCAGTTCTTC
TRBV5-4	TRBD1	TRBJ2-3	.	CASSPGRDRGRPAAQYF	TGTGCCAGCAGCCCAGGGCGAGACAGGGGGCGTCCGGCGGCGCAGTATTTT
TRBV18	TRBD1	TRBJ1-2	.	CASSPRLGQEEYGYTF	TGTGCCAGCTCACCACGGCTGGGACAGGAGGAATATGGCTACACCTTC